This is a list of T cell receptor beta chains from one sample in a study of CD8 T cells in ankylosing spondylitis. Each CDR3 protein is one row after TCRdb ran MiXCR on the 5' RACE reads. The sample has hundreds of thousands of distinct CDR3 sequences, 12% seen once. The sequencing input was blood, either unsorted or a sorted T cell fraction (not recorded which). Receptors were obtained from a male donor with ankylosing spondylitis. Both conserved end residues are part of each CDR3.

v_call cdr3_length cdr3_aa
TRBV27 14 CASSKGGAVFEQYF
TRBV30 13 CAWHRGSGTEAFF
TRBV11-2 14 CASSWLINQETQYF
TRBV5-6 12 CASGPGLHCYTF
TRBV11-2 13 CASSRRGGQPQHF
TRBV27 18 CASSLVSSGGLGTDTQYF
TRBV6-5 14 CASSYRPDYYEQYF
TRBV6-2/TRBV6-3 13 CASRNTMQETQYF
TRBV6-1 13 CASREQGNYGYTF
TRBV20-1 11 CSVVRIYGYTF
TRBV6-1 14 CASRQGRLEKGYTF
TRBV7-2 14 CASSPSGDSDTQYF
TRBV3-1 15 CASSLTYRTSYEQYF
TRBV7-3 14 CASSPQGNGEKLFF
TRBV5-1 14 CASSLDRGLVGYTF
TRBV5-5 14 CASSFVGGANVLTF
TRBV5-1 13 CASTLAGQETQYF
TRBV20-1 17 CSARGYSGRAGTDTQYF
TRBV29-1 14 CSAQDRGRHETQYF
TRBV4-3 15 CASSRQGAGHEKLFF
TRBV5-1 13 CASSLIPVDTQYF
TRBV7-9 14 CASSRGDSSNEAFF
TRBV10-3 13 CAIRDLDDQPQHF
TRBV20-1 15 CSASKGGGTTGELFF